The 27 T cell receptor beta chains listed next were all sequenced from one sample in a study of CD8+ T cells in alopecia areata. Isolated RNA was reverse transcribed into cDNA used as the sequencing template. The method was immunoSEQ multiplex PCR; TCRdb's version includes in-frame clones alone and lacks a portion of them. The repertoire holds 80,000 or so clones, 60% to 70% seen once, with less than 25% in the top ten. Treatment specified: oral pan-JAK inhibitor, 5-10 mg twice daily. The material sequenced was CD8+ T cells sorted from blood, taken at week 24, from a patient treated with tofacitinib. The receptor source for this set is a human donor with alopecia areata.

This clone was counted only a few times. The CDR3 coding sequence is TGTGCCATCAGTGAGAGCCCCACTAGCTACAATGAGCAGTTCTTC. Translation: CAISESPTSYNEQFF. The V and J genes are TRBV10-3 and TRBJ2-1; weak D call: TRBD2 (5 bases). Germline-derived CDR1 and CDR2 are ENHRY and SYGVKD. This CDR3 contains 15 residues. The V end lost 2 bases, the J end lost 3 bases, and 11 bases lay between the germline ends.

CDR3 amino acids: CASSPHTGGNTEAFF. In DNA, the CDR3 is TGTGCCAGCAGCCCCCACACGGGTGGGAACACTGAAGCTTTCTTT. The V and J genes are TRBV7-2 and TRBJ1-1; no firm D call. CDR3 length equals 15 residues. CDR1 is SGHTA, CDR2 FQGNSA, per germline. V dropped 5 bases and J dropped 1 base, with 14 bases sitting between them.

This clone has just one count. The rearrangement joins TRBV6-5 to TRBJ2-7; perhaps TRBD2 as D (5 bases). V was shortened by 5 bases and J by 5 bases, with 16 bases between the two germline ends. The CDR3 length is 14 residues. Germline lookup yields CDR1 MNHEY and CDR2 SVGAGI. In DNA, the CDR3 is TGTGCCAGCAGTCCCCTCCGAGGGCCCGACGAGCAGTACTTC. Translation: CASSPLRGPDEQYF.

The chain couples TRBV5-1 to TRBJ1-2, with D hard to call. V was trimmed by 0 bases and J by 7 bases, leaving 7 bases between them. CDR1 is SGHRS, CDR2 YFSETQ, per germline. This CDR3 is 12 amino acids long. The CDR3 here is CASSLDGSGYTF. Written as DNA, the CDR3 is TGCGCCAGCAGCTTGGACGGGAGTGGCTACACCTTC.

This clone was seen more than once but under ten times. The chain is built from TRBV4-1 and TRBJ1-1, with a possible D match to TRBD1 (5 bases). This CDR3 region has 15 residues. The ends were cut back, 0 bases at V and 4 bases at J, with 12 bases in the middle. CDR1 and CDR2 (germline): MGHRA, YSYEKL. CDR3 bases: TGCGCCAGCAGCCAAGATCTGGGGGAGGGCACTGAAGCTTTCTTT. It encodes CASSQDLGEGTEAFF.

This clone was recorded only once. The chain has TRBV4-2 and TRBJ2-7; TRBD1 matches 10 bases. Germline CDR1 reads LGHNA; CDR2 reads YNFKEQ. This CDR3 contains 17 residues. Trimming took 0 bases from V and 4 from J; bases not matched to a gene: 9. CDR3 residues: CASSQEEGTGAKYEQYF. The CDR3 nucleotides are TGTGCCAGCAGCCAAGAGGAGGGGACAGGGGCAAAGTACGAGCAGTACTTC.

V is TRBV5-6 and J is TRBJ1-1; 10 positions agree with TRBD1. The CDR3 sequence is 14 residues long. The V and J ends lost 4 bases and 6 bases, in that order; junction bases with no gene match: 6. Germline lookup yields CDR1 SGHDT and CDR2 YYEEEE. CDR3 nucleotides: TGTGCCAGCAGCCCGCGCGGGACAGGGGCTGAAGCTTTCTTT. It translates to CASSPRGTGAEAFF.

The chain joins TRBV28 to TRBJ1-2; TRBD1 matches 8 bases. The CDR3 is made up of 14 amino acids. J was trimmed by 7 bases and V by 1 base; bases with no gene match: 5. Germline assignment: CDR1 MDHEN and CDR2 SYDVKM. CDR3 in DNA: TGTGCCAGCAGTTTATACAGGGGGTCTATTGGCTACACCTTC. This sequence encodes CASSLYRGSIGYTF.

The sample holds a few counts of this clone. J is TRBJ2-3 and V is TRBV11-2; the D call may be TRBD1 or TRBD2 (6 bases each). The germline CDR1 and CDR2 sequences are SGHAT and FQNNGV. The ends were cut back, 3 bases at V and 2 bases at J, with 15 bases in the middle. CDR3 length: 16 residues. For the CDR3, the DNA is TGTGCCAGCAGCTTCTGGGCAGGGGAGGTCACAGATACGCAGTATTTT. It codes for CASSFWAGEVTDTQYF.

This sequence joins TRBV28 and TRBJ2-7; D gene ambiguous. Trimming removed 4 bases from V and 4 bases from J, with 5 bases in between. The length of the CDR3 is 11 residues. Germline values: CDR1 MDHEN, CDR2 SYDVKM. The CDR3 sequence is CASSSRYEQYF. The CDR3 DNA sequence: TGTGCCAGCAGTTCGCGATACGAGCAGTACTTC.

Comments on this clone: Other DNA sequences in this specimen translate into the identical CDR3. The CDR3: CASSLAGSYEQYF. DNA for the CDR3: TGCGCCAGCAGCTTAGCAGGTTCCTACGAGCAGTACTTC. The rearrangement links TRBV5-1 to TRBJ2-7; no reliable D call. V was cut by 2 bases and J by 1 base, with 7 bases left in between. The V gene's germline CDR1 is SGHRS and CDR2 YFSETQ. There are 13 residues in the CDR3.

The J gene is TRBJ2-7, the V gene TRBV4-3; TRBD2 matches 10 bases. The V gene end was trimmed by 0 bases and the J gene end by 4 bases; junction bases not matched to a gene: 6. Germline V gene lookup returns CDR1 LGHNA and CDR2 YSLEER. The length of the CDR3 is 16 residues. CDR3 coding DNA: TGCGCCAGCAGCCAAGATATTAGCGGGAGGCTGTACGAGCAGTACTTC. Encoded protein: CASSQDISGRLYEQYF.

Comments on this clone: Its ends do not fully match the called genes, so a read error is possible. The chain links TRBV7-2 to TRBJ2-3, with a possible D match to TRBD1 (7 bases). CDR1 and CDR2 (germline): SGHTA, FQGNSA. The CDR3 is made up of 17 amino acids. CDR3 amino acids: CASTLMEGAVGTDTQYF. DNA of the CDR3: TGTGCCAGCACCTTAATGGAGGGGGCGGTGGGCACAGATACGCAGTATTTT.

This chain connects TRBV7-9 to TRBJ2-1, with 9 bases fitting TRBD2. This CDR3 region has 15 residues. Germline-derived CDR1 and CDR2 are SEHNR and FQNEAQ (reference sequence). The ends lost 8 bases at V and 8 bases at J; junction bases unmatched: 13. CDR3 loop: CASPKPAGGPDEQFF. Here the CDR3 DNA reads TGTGCCAGCCCCAAGCCAGCGGGGGGCCCGGATGAGCAGTTCTTC.

CDR3 DNA: TGTGCCAGCACCTCTTATGGAAACAATGAGCAGTTCTTC. This gives the protein CASTSYGNNEQFF. The chain couples TRBV6-5 to TRBJ2-1; D is ambiguous. The ends were cut back, 7 bases at V and 5 bases at J, with 12 bases in the middle. The CDR3 sequence is 13 residues long. CDR1 is MNHEY, CDR2 SVGAGI, per germline.

The chain combines TRBV4-3 with TRBJ2-7; perhaps TRBD1 as D (5 bases). The CDR3 runs to 14 residues. The V gene lost 1 base and the J gene lost 3 bases, with 10 bases spanning the gap. CDR1 LGHNA and CDR2 YSLEER come from the germline V gene. In DNA, the CDR3 is TGCGCCAGCAGCCAAGTCAGCAGGGACTACGAGCAGTACTTC. Its protein product is CASSQVSRDYEQYF.

The chain uses TRBV7-6 and TRBJ1-2; D possibly corresponds to TRBD1 (6 bases). The V and J ends lost 8 bases and 4 bases respectively, with 14 bases between them. From germline, CDR1 is SGHVS and CDR2 FNYEAQ. This CDR3 comprises 13 residues. This CDR3 is CASGGRTVYGYTF. CDR3 bases: TGTGCCAGCGGGGGCAGGACCGTCTATGGCTACACCTTC.

The table lists this clone with a few counts. This chain links TRBV29-1 with TRBJ2-7, with 10 bases aligning to TRBD1. CDR1 SQVTM and CDR2 ANQGSEA come from the germline V gene. The V gene end was trimmed by 5 bases and the J gene end by 5 bases; junction bases not matched to a gene: 3. This CDR3 is 12 amino acids long. CDR3 amino acids: CSVSGTGDEQYF. CDR3 in DNA: TGCAGCGTTTCCGGGACAGGGGACGAGCAGTACTTC.

V is TRBV27 and J is TRBJ2-6, with a weak D call TRBD1 (5 bases). V lost 5 bases, J lost 1 base, and 12 bases lay in between. In germline, CDR1 is MNHEY, CDR2 SMNVEV (reference sequence). The CDR3 length is 16 residues. The CDR3 loop reads CASSVLRVSGANVLTF. CDR3 nucleotide sequence: TGTGCCAGCAGTGTACTCAGGGTATCTGGGGCCAACGTCCTGACTTTC.

The chain joins TRBV5-6 to TRBJ2-7; D is undetermined. The CDR3 totals 14 residues. Germline V gene sequence: CDR1 SGHDT, CDR2 YYEEEE. V was trimmed by 0 bases and J by 2 bases, leaving 9 bases between them. In DNA form, the CDR3 reads TGTGCCAGCAGCTTGGACGGTTTAACCTACGAGCAGTACTTC. Protein: CASSLDGLTYEQYF.

This clone appeared a few times. The chain has TRBV7-9 and TRBJ2-7; D is unresolved. The germline V and J ends were trimmed by 4 bases and 3 bases, with 7 bases remaining between them. The germline V gene encodes CDR1 SEHNR and CDR2 FQNEAQ (reference sequence). This CDR3 has 12 amino acids. The CDR3 DNA reads as TGTGCCAGCAGCTCCAGCAACTACGAGCAGTACTTC. This translates into CASSSSNYEQYF.

This clone was counted at least ten times. The chain links TRBV5-6 to TRBJ1-2; D gene unclear. Germline V gives CDR1 SGHDT, CDR2 YYEEEE. The CDR3 covers 13 residues. Trimming took 7 bases from V and 8 from J, leaving 18 bases between them. In nucleotides, the CDR3 is TGTGCCAGCGGCCCATTGGGAGGGAGCGGCTACACCTTC. This gives the protein CASGPLGGSGYTF.

This clone has more than one count but fewer than ten. This chain links TRBV5-1 with TRBJ2-1, with TRBD2 as a possible D gene (6 bases). CDR3 length: 14 amino acids. The germline V gene has CDR1 SGHRS and CDR2 YFSETQ. V gave up 2 bases and J gave up 8 bases, with 14 bases separating them. CDR3 sequence (DNA): TGCGCCAGCAGCTTCTCCTCCCCGGGGGATGAGCAGTTCTTC. It is translated as CASSFSSPGDEQFF.

This clone was detected only a few times. This sequence joins TRBV5-4 and TRBJ2-1; D is unresolved. Germline CDR1 reads SGHNT; CDR2 reads YYREEE (reference sequence). V dropped 4 bases and J dropped 8 bases, with 10 bases sitting between them. This CDR3 comprises 12 residues. The CDR3 bases are TGTGCCAGCAGCAGTCACATGGATGAGCAGTTCTTC. It encodes CASSSHMDEQFF.

The chain links TRBV29-1 to TRBJ1-4; 9 positions match TRBD1. CDR3 length: 14 amino acids. Per germline, CDR1 SQVTM and CDR2 ANQGSEA. With V trimmed by 6 bases and J by 8 bases, 10 bases remained unmatched. As DNA, the CDR3 is TGCAGCGTGCTAACGGGACAGGGTTTCGAAAAACTGTTTTTT. It specifies CSVLTGQGFEKLFF. The full variable domain, with the rest looked up from reference TRBV29-1 and TRBJ1-4, is SAVISQKPSRDICQRGTSLTIQCQVDSQVTMMFWYRQQPGQSLTLIATANQGSEATYESGFVIDKFPISRPNLTFSTLTVSNMSPEDSSIYLCSVLTGQGFEKLFFGSGTQLSVL.

Only one count was recorded for this clone. The V gene is TRBV23-1, the J gene TRBJ2-3; 7 bases fit TRBD2. TRBV23-1 counts as an open reading frame of uncertain function. V was clipped by 2 bases and J by 7 bases; unmatched bases: 15. The CDR3 is made up of 17 amino acids. The CDR3 sequence: CASSQPSGKMQRYTQYF. DNA of the CDR3: TGCGCCAGCAGTCAACCGAGCGGGAAGATGCAAAGATATACGCAGTATTTT.

This chain links TRBV28 with TRBJ2-1, with TRBD2 matching over 8 bases. The V and J ends lost 5 bases and 0 bases, in that order; junction bases with no gene match: 6. Looked up from germline, CDR1 is MDHEN and CDR2 is SYDVKM. The CDR3 covers 16 residues. The CDR3 nucleotides read TGTGCCAGCAGTAAATTAGCGGGGAGCTCCTACAATGAGCAGTTCTTC. Amino acid sequence: CASSKLAGSSYNEQFF.